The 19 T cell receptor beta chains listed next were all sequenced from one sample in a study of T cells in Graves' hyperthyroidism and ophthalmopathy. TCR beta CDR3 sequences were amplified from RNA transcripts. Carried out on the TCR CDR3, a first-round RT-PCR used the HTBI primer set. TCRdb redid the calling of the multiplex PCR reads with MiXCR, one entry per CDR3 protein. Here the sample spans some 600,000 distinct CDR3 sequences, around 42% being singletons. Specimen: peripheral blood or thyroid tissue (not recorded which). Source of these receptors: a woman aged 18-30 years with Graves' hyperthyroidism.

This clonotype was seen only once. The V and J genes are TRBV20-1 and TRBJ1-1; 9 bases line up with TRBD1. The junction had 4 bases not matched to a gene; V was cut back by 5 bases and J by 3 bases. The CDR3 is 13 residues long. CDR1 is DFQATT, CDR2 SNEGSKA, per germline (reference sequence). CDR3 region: CSAPRTGDTEAFF. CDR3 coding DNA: TGCAGTGCTCCTCGGACAGGGGACACTGAAGCTTTCTTT.

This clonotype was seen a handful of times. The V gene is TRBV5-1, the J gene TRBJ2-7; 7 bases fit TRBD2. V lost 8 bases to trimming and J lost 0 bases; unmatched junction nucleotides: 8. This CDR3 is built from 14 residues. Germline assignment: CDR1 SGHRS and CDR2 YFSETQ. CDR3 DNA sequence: TGCGCCAGTACGTCCGGGACTAACTCCTACGAGCAGTACTTC. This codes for CASTSGTNSYEQYF.

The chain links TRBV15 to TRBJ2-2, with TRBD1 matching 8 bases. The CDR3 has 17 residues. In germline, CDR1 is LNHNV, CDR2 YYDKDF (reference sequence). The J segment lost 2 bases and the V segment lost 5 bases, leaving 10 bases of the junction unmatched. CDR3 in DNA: TGTGCCACCAGCGGACAGGGAAACTCTGGAAACACCGGGGAGCTGTTTTTT. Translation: CATSGQGNSGNTGELFF.

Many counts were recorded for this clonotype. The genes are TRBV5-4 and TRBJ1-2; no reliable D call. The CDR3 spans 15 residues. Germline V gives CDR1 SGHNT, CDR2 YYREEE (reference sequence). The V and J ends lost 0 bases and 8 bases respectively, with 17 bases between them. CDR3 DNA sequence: TGTGCCAGCAGCTTGGCCTCTCGATACGAAGGGGGCTACACCTTC. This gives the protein CASSLASRYEGGYTF.

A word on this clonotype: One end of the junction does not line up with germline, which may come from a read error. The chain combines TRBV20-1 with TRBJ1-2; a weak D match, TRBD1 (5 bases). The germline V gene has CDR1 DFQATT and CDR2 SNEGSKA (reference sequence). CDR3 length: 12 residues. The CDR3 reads CSAVGTAYGNTF. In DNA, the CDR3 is TGCAGTGCCGTCGGGACGGCCTATGGCAACACCTTC.

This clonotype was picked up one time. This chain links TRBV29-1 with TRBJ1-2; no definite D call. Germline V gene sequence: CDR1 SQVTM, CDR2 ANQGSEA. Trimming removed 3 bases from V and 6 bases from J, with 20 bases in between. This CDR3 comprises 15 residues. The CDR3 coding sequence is TGCAGCGTTGATAACAGAGAGGCGCGTGGAGATGGCTACACCTTC. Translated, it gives CSVDNREARGDGYTF.

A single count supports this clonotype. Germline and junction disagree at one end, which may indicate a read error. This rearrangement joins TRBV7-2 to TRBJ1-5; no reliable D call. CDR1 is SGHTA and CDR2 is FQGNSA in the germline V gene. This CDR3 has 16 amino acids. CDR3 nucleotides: TGCGCCAGCAGCCCTCTTGGGATACGAAGCAATCAGCCCCAGCATTTT. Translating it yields CASSPLGIRSNQPQHF.

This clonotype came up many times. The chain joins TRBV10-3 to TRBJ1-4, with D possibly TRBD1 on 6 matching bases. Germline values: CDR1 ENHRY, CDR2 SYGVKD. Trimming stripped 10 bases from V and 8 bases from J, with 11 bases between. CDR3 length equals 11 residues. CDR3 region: CATAQGEKLFF. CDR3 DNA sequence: TGTGCCACCGCGCAGGGGGAAAAACTGTTTTTT.

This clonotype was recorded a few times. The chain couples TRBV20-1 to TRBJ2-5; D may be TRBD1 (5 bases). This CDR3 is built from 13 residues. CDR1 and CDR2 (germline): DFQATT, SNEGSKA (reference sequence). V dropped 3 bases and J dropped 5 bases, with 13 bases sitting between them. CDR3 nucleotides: TGCAGTGCTAGGGTAAAAGGGGCGGAGACCCAGTACTTC. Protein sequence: CSARVKGAETQYF.

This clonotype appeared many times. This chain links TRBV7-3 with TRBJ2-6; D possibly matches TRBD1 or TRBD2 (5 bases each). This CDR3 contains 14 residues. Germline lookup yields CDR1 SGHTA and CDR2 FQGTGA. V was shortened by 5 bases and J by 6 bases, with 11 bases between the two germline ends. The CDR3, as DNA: TGTGCCAGCAGCCCTGGGGGAACGGCCAACGTCCTGACTTTC. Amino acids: CASSPGGTANVLTF. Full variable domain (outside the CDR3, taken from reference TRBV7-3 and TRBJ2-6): GAGVSQTPSNKVTEKGKYVELRCDPISGHTALYWYRQSLGQGPEFLIYFQGTGAADDSGLPNDRFFAVRPEGSVSTLKIQRTERGDSAVYLCASSPGGTANVLTFGAGSRLTVL.

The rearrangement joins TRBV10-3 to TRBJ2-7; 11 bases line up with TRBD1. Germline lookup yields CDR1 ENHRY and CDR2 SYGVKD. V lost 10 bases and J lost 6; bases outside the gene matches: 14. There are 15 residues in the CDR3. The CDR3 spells CASSDQDRGLGEQYF. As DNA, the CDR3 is TGTGCCAGCAGCGACCAGGACAGGGGGCTCGGCGAGCAGTACTTC.

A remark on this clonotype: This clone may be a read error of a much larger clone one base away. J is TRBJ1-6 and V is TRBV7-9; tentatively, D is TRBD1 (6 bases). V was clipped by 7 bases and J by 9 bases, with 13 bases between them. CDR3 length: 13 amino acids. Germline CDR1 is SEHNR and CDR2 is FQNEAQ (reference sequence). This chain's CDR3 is CASNPGGGSPLHF. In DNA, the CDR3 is TGTGCCAGCAACCCCGGGGGCGGTTCACCCCTCCACTTT.

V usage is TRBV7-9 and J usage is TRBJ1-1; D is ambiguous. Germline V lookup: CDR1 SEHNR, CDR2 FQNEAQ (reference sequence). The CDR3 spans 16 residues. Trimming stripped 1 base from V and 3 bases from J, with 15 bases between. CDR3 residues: CASSLDVVEGYTEAFF. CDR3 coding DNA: TGTGCCAGCAGCTTAGATGTGGTCGAGGGTTACACTGAAGCTTTCTTT.

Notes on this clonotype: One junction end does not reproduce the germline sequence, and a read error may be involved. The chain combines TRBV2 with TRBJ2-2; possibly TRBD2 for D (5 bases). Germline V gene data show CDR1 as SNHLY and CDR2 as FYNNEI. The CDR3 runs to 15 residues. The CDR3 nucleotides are TGTGCCAGCAAGAGGTCCAGAGGGTACACCGGGAAGCTGTTTTTT. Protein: CASKRSRGYTGKLFF. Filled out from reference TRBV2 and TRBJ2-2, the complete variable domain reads EPEVTQTPSHQVTQMGQEVILRCVPISNHLYFYWYRQILGQKVEFLVSFYNNEISEKSEIFDDQFSVERPDGSNFTLKIRSTKLEDSAMYFCASKRSRGYTGKLFFGEGSRLTVL.

The CDR3 here is CASTGGGYGYTF. The DNA of the CDR3 is TGTGCCTCAACGGGGGGAGGCTATGGCTACACCTTC. J is TRBJ1-2 and V is TRBV25-1; possibly TRBD1 for D (5 bases). The CDR3 consists of 12 residues. V lost 11 bases, J lost 4 bases, and 14 bases lay in between. In germline, CDR1 is MGHDK, CDR2 SYGVNS.

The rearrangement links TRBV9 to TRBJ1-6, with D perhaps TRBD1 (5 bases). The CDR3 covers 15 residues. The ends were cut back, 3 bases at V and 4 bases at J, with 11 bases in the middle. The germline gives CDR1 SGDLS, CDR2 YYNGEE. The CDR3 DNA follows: TGTGCCAGCAGCGGCCGGGACGGATATAATTCACCCCTCCACTTT. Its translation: CASSGRDGYNSPLHF. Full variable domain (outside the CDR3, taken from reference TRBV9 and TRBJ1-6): DSGVTQTPKHLITATGQRVTLRCSPRSGDLSVYWYQQSLDQGLQFLIQYYNGEERAKGNILERFSAQQFPDLHSELNLSSLELGDSALYFCASSGRDGYNSPLHFGNGTRLTVT.

This chain's CDR3 is CASSVGGDKVGYTF. CDR3 nucleotides: TGTGCCAGCAGCGTAGGAGGGGACAAAGTCGGCTACACCTTC. This chain uses TRBV9 with TRBJ1-2, with D tentatively TRBD1 (6 bases). The CDR3 consists of 14 residues. V was trimmed by 0 bases and J by 8 bases, leaving 14 bases between them. The germline gives CDR1 SGDLS, CDR2 YYNGEE.

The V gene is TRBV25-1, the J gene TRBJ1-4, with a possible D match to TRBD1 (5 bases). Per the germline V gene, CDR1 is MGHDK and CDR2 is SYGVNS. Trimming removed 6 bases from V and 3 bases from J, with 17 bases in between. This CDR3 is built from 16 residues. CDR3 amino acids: CASSPPQDPSNEKLFF. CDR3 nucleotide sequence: TGTGCCAGCAGCCCCCCACAGGACCCCTCTAATGAAAAACTGTTTTTT.

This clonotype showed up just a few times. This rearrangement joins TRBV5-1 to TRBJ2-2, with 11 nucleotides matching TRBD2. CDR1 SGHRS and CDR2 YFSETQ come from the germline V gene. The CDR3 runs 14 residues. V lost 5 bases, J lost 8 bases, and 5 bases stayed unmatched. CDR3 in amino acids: CASRLAGVTGELFF. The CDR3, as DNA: TGCGCCAGCAGACTAGCGGGAGTTACTGGGGAGCTGTTTTTT. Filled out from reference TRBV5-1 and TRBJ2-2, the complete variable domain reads KAGVTQTPRYLIKTRGQQVTLSCSPISGHRSVSWYQQTPGQGLQFLFEYFSETQRNKGNFPGRFSGRQFSNSRSEMNVSTLELGDSALYLCASRLAGVTGELFFGEGSRLTVL.